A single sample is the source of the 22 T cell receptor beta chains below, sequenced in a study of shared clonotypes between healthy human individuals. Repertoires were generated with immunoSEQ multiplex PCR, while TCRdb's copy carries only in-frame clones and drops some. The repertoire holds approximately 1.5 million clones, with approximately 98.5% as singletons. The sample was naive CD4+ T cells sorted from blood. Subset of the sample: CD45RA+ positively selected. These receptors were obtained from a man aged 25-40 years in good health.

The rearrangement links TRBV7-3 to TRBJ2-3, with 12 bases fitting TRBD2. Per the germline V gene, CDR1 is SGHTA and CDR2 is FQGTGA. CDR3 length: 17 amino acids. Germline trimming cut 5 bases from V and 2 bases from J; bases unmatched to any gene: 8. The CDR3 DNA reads TGTGCCAGCAGCGGAGGGACTAGCGGGCCGTACACAGATACGCAGTATTTT. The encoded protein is CASSGGTSGPYTDTQYF.

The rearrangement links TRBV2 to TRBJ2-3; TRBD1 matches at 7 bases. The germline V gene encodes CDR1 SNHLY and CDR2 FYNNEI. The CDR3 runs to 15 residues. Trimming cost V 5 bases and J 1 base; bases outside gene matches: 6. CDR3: CASSSRQGGTDTQYF. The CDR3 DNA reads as TGTGCCAGCAGTTCCCGACAGGGTGGCACAGATACGCAGTATTTT.

In DNA, the CDR3 is TGTGCCAGTAGGGACGAGGGGGCGCCCGGGAACACTGAAGCTTTCTTT. This codes for CASRDEGAPGNTEAFF. The V gene is TRBV19, the J gene TRBJ1-1; TRBD1 matches at 7 bases. The CDR3 runs to 16 residues. The junction had 11 bases not matched to a gene; V was cut back by 6 bases and J by 1 base. CDR1 is LNHDA and CDR2 is SQIVND in the germline V gene (reference sequence).

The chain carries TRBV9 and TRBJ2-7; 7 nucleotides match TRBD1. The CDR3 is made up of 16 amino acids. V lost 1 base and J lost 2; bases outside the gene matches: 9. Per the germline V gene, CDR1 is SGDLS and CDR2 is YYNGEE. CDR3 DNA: TGTGCCAGCAGCGTACGGGGACAGACATTACCCTACGAGCAGTACTTC. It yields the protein CASSVRGQTLPYEQYF.

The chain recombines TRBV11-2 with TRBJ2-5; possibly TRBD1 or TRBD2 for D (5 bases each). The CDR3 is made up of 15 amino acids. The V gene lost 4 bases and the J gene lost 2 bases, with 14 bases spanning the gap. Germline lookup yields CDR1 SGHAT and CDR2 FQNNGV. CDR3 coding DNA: TGTGCCAGCAGCTATCGGGACGGGTTTCAAGAGACCCAGTACTTC. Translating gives CASSYRDGFQETQYF. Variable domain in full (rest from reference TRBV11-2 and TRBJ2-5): EAGVAQSPRYKIIEKRQSVAFWCNPISGHATLYWYQQILGQGPKLLIQFQNNGVVDDSQLPKDRFSAERLKGVDSTLKIQPAKLEDSAVYLCASSYRDGFQETQYFGPGTRLLVL.

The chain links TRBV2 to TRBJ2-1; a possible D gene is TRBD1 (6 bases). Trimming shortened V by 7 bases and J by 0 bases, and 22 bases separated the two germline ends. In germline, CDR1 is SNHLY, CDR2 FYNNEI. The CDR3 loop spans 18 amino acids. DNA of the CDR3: TGTGCCAGCACTGTATCTTTTGGGGGCCTGAGCTCCTACAATGAGCAGTTCTTC. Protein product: CASTVSFGGLSSYNEQFF.

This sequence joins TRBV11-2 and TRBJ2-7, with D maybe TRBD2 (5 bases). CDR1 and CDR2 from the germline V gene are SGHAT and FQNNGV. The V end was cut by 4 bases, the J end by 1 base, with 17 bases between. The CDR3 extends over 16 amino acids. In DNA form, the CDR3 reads TGTGCCAGCAGCTCAACTGGAGGTACCGGGTCCTACGAGCAGTACTTC. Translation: CASSSTGGTGSYEQYF.

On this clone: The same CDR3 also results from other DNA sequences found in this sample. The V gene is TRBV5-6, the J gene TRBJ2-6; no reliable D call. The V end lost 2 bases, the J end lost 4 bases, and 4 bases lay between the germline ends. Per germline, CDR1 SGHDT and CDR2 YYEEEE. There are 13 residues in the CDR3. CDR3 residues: CASSFTGANVLTF. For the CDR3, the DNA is TGTGCCAGCAGCTTTACGGGGGCCAACGTCCTGACTTTC.

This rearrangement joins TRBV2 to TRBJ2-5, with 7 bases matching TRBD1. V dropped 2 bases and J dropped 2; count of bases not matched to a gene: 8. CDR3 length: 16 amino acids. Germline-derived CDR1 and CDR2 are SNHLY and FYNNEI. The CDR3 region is CASSESDRTGQETQYF. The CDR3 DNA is TGTGCCAGCAGTGAATCAGACCGGACAGGTCAAGAGACCCAGTACTTC. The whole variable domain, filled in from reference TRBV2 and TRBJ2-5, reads EPEVTQTPSHQVTQMGQEVILRCVPISNHLYFYWYRQILGQKVEFLVSFYNNEISEKSEIFDDQFSVERPDGSNFTLKIRSTKLEDSAMYFCASSESDRTGQETQYFGPGTRLLVL.

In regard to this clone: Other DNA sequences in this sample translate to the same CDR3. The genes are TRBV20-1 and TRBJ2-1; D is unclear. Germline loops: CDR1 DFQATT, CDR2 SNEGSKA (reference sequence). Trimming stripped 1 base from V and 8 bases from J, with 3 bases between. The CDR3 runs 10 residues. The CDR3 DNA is TGCAGTGCTAGAGGCGATGAGCAGTTCTTC. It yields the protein CSARGDEQFF.

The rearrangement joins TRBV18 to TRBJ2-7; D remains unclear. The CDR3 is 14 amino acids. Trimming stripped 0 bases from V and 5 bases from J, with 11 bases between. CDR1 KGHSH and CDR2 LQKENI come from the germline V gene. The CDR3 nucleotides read TGTGCCAGCTCACCACCGGTAAGAACCCACGAGCAGTACTTC. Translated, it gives CASSPPVRTHEQYF. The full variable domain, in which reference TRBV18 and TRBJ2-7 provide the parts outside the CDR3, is NAGVMQNPRHLVRRRGQEARLRCSPMKGHSHVYWYRQLPEEGLKFMVYLQKENIIDESGMPKERFSAEFPKEGPSILRIQQVVRGDSAAYFCASSPPVRTHEQYFGPGTRLTVT.

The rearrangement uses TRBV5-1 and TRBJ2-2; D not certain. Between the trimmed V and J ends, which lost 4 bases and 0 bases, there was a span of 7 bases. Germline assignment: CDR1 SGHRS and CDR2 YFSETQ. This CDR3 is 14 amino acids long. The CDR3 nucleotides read TGCGCCAGCAGCCCCGCATCGAACACCGGGGAGCTGTTTTTT. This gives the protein CASSPASNTGELFF.

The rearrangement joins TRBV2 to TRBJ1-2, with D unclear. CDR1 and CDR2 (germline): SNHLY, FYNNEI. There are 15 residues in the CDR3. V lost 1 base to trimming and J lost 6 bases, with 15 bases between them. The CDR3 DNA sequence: TGTGCCAGCAGTGAAGTTTTTTGGGAGGGAGATGGCTACACCTTC. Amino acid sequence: CASSEVFWEGDGYTF.

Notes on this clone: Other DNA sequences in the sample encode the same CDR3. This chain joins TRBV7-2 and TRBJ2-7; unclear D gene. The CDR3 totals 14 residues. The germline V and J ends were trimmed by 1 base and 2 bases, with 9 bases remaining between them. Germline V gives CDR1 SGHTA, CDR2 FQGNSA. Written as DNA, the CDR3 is TGTGCCAGCAGCTTAGGCCTGGCCCCCTACGAGCAGTACTTC. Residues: CASSLGLAPYEQYF.

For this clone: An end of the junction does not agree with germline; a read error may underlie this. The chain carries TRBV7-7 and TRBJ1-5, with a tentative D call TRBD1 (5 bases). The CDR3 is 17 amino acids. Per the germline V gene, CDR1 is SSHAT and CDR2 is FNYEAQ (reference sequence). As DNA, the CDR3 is TGTGCTAGCAGCTTCGGAAGGGGCTGGTATAGCAATCAGCCCCAGCATTTT. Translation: CASSFGRGWYSNQPQHF.

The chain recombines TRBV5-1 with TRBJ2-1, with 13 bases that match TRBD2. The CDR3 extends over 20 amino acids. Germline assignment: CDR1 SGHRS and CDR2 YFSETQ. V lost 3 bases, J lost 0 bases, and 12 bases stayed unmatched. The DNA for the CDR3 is TGCGCCAGCAGCTGGTCCGGGACTAGCGGGACCCTGAACTCCTACAATGAGCAGTTCTTC. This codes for CASSWSGTSGTLNSYNEQFF. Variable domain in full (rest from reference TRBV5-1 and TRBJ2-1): KAGVTQTPRYLIKTRGQQVTLSCSPISGHRSVSWYQQTPGQGLQFLFEYFSETQRNKGNFPGRFSGRQFSNSRSEMNVSTLELGDSALYLCASSWSGTSGTLNSYNEQFFGPGTRLTVL.

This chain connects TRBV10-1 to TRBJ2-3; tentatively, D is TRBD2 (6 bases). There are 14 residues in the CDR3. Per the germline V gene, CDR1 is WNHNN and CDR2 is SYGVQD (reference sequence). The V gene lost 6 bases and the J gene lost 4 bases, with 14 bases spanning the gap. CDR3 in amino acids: CASSGDSRADTQYF. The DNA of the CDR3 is TGCGCCAGCAGCGGGGACTCTAGGGCAGATACGCAGTATTTT.

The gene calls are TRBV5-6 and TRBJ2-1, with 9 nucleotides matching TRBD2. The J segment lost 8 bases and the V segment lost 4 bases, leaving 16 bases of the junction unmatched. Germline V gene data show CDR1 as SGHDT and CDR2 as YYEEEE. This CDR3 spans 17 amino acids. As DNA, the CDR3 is TGTGCCAGCAGCCCGCGGCGGTGGGGACTAGCCCGGGATGAGCAGTTCTTC. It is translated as CASSPRRWGLARDEQFF.

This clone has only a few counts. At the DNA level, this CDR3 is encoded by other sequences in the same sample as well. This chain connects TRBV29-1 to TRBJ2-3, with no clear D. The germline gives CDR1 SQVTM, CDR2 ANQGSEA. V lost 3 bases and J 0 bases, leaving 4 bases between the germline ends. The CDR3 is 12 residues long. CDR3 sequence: CSVDPSTDTQYF. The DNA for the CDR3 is TGCAGCGTTGATCCTAGCACAGATACGCAGTATTTT.

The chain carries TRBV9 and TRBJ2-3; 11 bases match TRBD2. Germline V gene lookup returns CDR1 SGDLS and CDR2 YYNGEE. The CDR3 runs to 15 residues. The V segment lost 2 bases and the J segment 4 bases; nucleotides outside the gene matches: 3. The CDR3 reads CASSVSGRAPDTQYF. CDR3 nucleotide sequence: TGTGCCAGCAGCGTTAGCGGGAGGGCCCCAGATACGCAGTATTTT.

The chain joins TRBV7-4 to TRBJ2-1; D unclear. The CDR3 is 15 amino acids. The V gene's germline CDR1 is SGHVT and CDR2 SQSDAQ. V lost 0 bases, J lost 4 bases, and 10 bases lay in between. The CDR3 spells CASSLAYSTYNEQFF. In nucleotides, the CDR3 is TGTGCCAGCAGCTTAGCCTACAGCACTTACAATGAGCAGTTCTTC.

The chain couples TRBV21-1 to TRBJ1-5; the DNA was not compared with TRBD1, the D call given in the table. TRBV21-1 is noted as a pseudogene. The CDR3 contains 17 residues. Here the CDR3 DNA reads TGTGCCAGCCCGGTGGCAGGGGGCGACTCCACAAATCAGCCCCAGCATTTT. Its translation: CASPVAGGDSTNQPQHF.